This T cell receptor beta chain was documented in a study of T-cell reconstitution after alpha-beta-depleted transplantation in children. Findings and limits, study-wide: Fresh T-cell production supplied most of the T-cell counts and diversity seen one year after transplant.

During its preparation, the TCRbeta library received unique molecular identifiers. Each CDR3 protein is one row after TCRdb ran MiXCR on the PCR reads. The sample yields 250,000 to 300,000 distinct CDR3 sequences, 10% seen once. The CDR3 totals 12 residues. Trimming took 3 bases from V and 8 from J, leaving 7 bases between them. On this clonotype: Antigen unknown.

The clonotype comes from a boy under three years old with acute myeloid leukemia, due to receive a stem cell transplant. The sample was PBMCs, taken before TCRalphabeta/CD19-depleted stem cell transplant. V is TRBV12-3 or TRBV12-4 and J is TRBJ1-4, with D unresolved. The CDR3 reads CASSLTWEKLFF. Here the CDR3 DNA reads TGTGCCAGCAGTTTGACTTGGGAAAAACTGTTTTTT.